The TCR beta chain described here comes from a study of blood T cell repertoires in COVID-19. Study as a whole: Sites across the United States, Italy and Spain contributed samples from acute and convalescent COVID-19. Sample material is recorded as cDNA or gDNA derived from T cells, B-cell-depleted T cells, or PBMCs.

Germline assignment: CDR1 ENHRY and CDR2 SYGVKD. This CDR3 comprises 15 residues. The V gene end was trimmed by 11 bases and the J gene end by 8 bases; junction bases not matched to a gene: 15. Per the original data handling: Reference gene primers were amplified, and this amplification served to estimate nucleated cell counts. Sequenced by immunoSEQ multiplex PCR; TCRdb stores in-frame clones only, minus some. V, J and clone size are taken as reported in that table, and D and trimming were inferred from the DNA itself. The sample records under 200,000 clones, roughly 84% being singletons. The chain carries TRBV10-3 and TRBJ2-1; TRBD2 matches 10 bases. This receptor was obtained from a woman older than 75 with acute or convalescent COVID-19. The source material was peripheral blood. CDR3 nucleotides: TGTGCCCGTAGCTCTATTCTAGCGGGAGTGCATGAGCAGTTCTTC. It codes for CARSSILAGVHEQFF.